The 30 T cell receptor beta chains below all came from one sample that was sequenced in a study of blood T cell repertoires in COVID-19. Method: immunoSEQ multiplex PCR; TCRdb's copy keeps in-frame clones and lacks some. The repertoire consists of about 360,000 clones, with more than 75% occurring once and the leading ten covering around 1%. The sample consisted of peripheral blood. These receptors were collected from a human donor with acute or convalescent COVID-19. The donor label of this sample is uncertain.

This clone came up a few times. The chain has TRBV18 and TRBJ1-4; maybe TRBD1 (5 bases). Trimming stripped 4 bases from V and 4 bases from J, with 7 bases between. Germline V lookup: CDR1 KGHSH, CDR2 LQKENI. The CDR3 has 13 amino acids. As DNA, the CDR3 is TGTGCCAGCTCACTCGACAGTAATGAAAAACTGTTTTTT. It specifies CASSLDSNEKLFF.

This clone occurred once. The V call is TRBV27, the J call TRBJ2-1, with 14 bases lining up with TRBD2. V trimming: 6 bases; J trimming: 4 bases; junction bases outside the gene matches: 11. The V gene's germline CDR1 is MNHEY and CDR2 SMNVEV (reference sequence). There are 18 residues in the CDR3. The CDR3 is CASRPTSGRGGVYNEQFF. The CDR3 region has the DNA TGTGCCAGCAGACCGACTAGCGGGAGGGGAGGGGTTTACAATGAGCAGTTCTTC.

This chain links TRBV7-8 with TRBJ1-5; unclear D gene. V was clipped by 5 bases and J by 7 bases, with 15 bases between them. This CDR3 is built from 14 residues. Germline lookup yields CDR1 SGHVS and CDR2 FQNEAQ. The CDR3, as DNA: TGTGCCAGCAGCCGCCTCGGGTTTGGACAGCCCCAGCATTTT. Residues: CASSRLGFGQPQHF.

The rearrangement uses TRBV9 and TRBJ1-1; a possible D gene is TRBD1 (6 bases). CDR3 length: 15 residues. With 3 bases removed from V and 1 base from J, the gap between germline ends came to 13 bases. CDR1 is SGDLS and CDR2 is YYNGEE in the germline V gene. CDR3 in DNA: TGTGCCAGCAGCGCCCACAGGGTTTCGAACACTGAAGCTTTCTTT. This encodes CASSAHRVSNTEAFF.

This chain links TRBV7-7 with TRBJ2-2; 12 bases are a match to TRBD2. V was pared by 4 bases and J by 5 bases, with 5 bases of the junction left unmatched. The germline V gene encodes CDR1 SSHAT and CDR2 FNYEAQ (reference sequence). CDR3 length equals 16 residues. The CDR3 DNA reads TGTGCCAGCAGCTCCCGCGGGACTAGCGGGACCGGGGAGCTGTTTTTT. It yields the protein CASSSRGTSGTGELFF.

This chain joins TRBV5-1 and TRBJ1-2; D is possibly TRBD1 (6 bases). The CDR3 totals 13 residues. Looked up from germline, CDR1 is SGHRS and CDR2 is YFSETQ. V dropped 2 bases and J dropped 7 bases, with 12 bases sitting between them. The CDR3 loop reads CASSLGQPFGYTF. The CDR3 DNA reads as TGCGCCAGCAGCTTAGGACAGCCTTTTGGCTACACCTTC.

The chain recombines TRBV4-1 with TRBJ1-2; 7 nucleotides agree with TRBD1. With V trimmed by 3 bases and J by 12 bases, 10 bases remained unmatched. Looked up from germline, CDR1 is MGHRA and CDR2 is YSYEKL. The CDR3 extends over 13 amino acids. DNA of the CDR3: TGCGCCAGCAGCCAGGCTTCAGACAGGGCTCACACCTTC. Translated: CASSQASDRAHTF.

This chain connects TRBV10-2 to TRBJ2-3; weak D call: TRBD1 (5 bases). The CDR3 totals 13 residues. In germline, CDR1 is WSHSY, CDR2 SAAADI. V was clipped by 6 bases and J by 2 bases, with 9 bases between them. The CDR3 here is CASRGDFTDTQYF. Written as DNA, the CDR3 is TGCGCCAGCAGAGGGGATTTCACAGATACGCAGTATTTT.

This chain connects TRBV19 to TRBJ2-3; D may be TRBD2 (6 bases). Germline V gene data show CDR1 as LNHDA and CDR2 as SQIVND (reference sequence). V lost 5 bases and J 2 bases, leaving 11 bases between the germline ends. This CDR3 spans 14 amino acids. The CDR3 reads CASSSGTFTDTQYF. In nucleotides, the CDR3 is TGTGCCAGTAGTTCCGGGACTTTCACAGATACGCAGTATTTT.

The CDR3 loop is CASSSRTASSGNTIYF. Here the CDR3 DNA reads TGTGCCAGCAGCTCCCGGACAGCGAGCTCTGGAAACACCATATATTTT. This rearrangement joins TRBV7-9 to TRBJ1-3; TRBD1 is a possible D gene (6 bases). The CDR3 loop spans 16 amino acids. V lost 4 bases, J lost 0 bases, and 13 bases lay in between. Germline V gene lookup returns CDR1 SEHNR and CDR2 FQNEAQ (reference sequence). The whole variable domain, filled in from reference TRBV7-9 and TRBJ1-3, reads DTGVSQNPRHKITKRGQNVTFRCDPISEHNRLYWYRQTLGQGPEFLTYFQNEAQLEKSRLLSDRFSAERPKGSFSTLEIQRTEQGDSAMYLCASSSRTASSGNTIYFGEGSWLTVV.

This clone was seen more than once but under ten times. The V and J genes are TRBV19 and TRBJ1-2, with a weak D call TRBD1 (5 bases). CDR1 and CDR2 (germline): LNHDA, SQIVND (reference sequence). The CDR3 extends over 10 amino acids. Trimming took 10 bases from V and 7 from J, leaving 10 bases between them. This CDR3 is CATGVVGYTF. CDR3 nucleotide sequence: TGTGCCACGGGGGTAGTTGGCTACACCTTC.

Only one count was recorded for this clone. The rearrangement joins TRBV12-3 or TRBV12-4 to TRBJ1-5, with no clear D. V lost 0 bases and J 6 bases, leaving 6 bases between the germline ends. The CDR3 runs to 13 residues. CDR3 nucleotide sequence: TGTGCCAGCAGTTTAGCTCTTCCTCAGCCCCAGCATTTT. The encoded protein is CASSLALPQPQHF.

This rearrangement joins TRBV18 to TRBJ1-6; TRBD1 matches at 7 bases. The CDR3 is 14 amino acids. Germline V lookup: CDR1 KGHSH, CDR2 LQKENI. With 6 bases clipped from V and 9 bases from J, the junction kept 8 bases outside the gene matches. CDR3 residues: CASSINRGGSPLHF. The CDR3 nucleotides are TGTGCCAGCTCCATAAACAGGGGAGGTTCACCCCTCCACTTT.

The chain employs TRBV4-1 and TRBJ2-1; TRBD2 matches at 8 bases. This CDR3 has 15 residues. Germline V lookup: CDR1 MGHRA, CDR2 YSYEKL. With V trimmed by 0 bases and J by 9 bases, 7 bases remained unmatched. CDR3 DNA: TGCGCCAGCAGCCAAGATCCACTAGCGGTCGGTGAGCAGTTCTTC. Amino acid sequence: CASSQDPLAVGEQFF.

The chain recombines TRBV5-1 with TRBJ1-3; a weak D match, TRBD1 (6 bases). Germline V gene sequence: CDR1 SGHRS, CDR2 YFSETQ. This CDR3 is built from 17 residues. The V end lost 4 bases, the J end lost 5 bases, and 22 bases lay between the germline ends. The CDR3 DNA is TGCGCCAGCAGCATGGGATCCGTACAGGGTATGCGAAACACCATATATTTT. Encoded protein: CASSMGSVQGMRNTIYF.

The V call is TRBV15, the J call TRBJ2-7, with 7 bases identical to TRBD2. Germline-derived CDR1 and CDR2 are LNHNV and YYDKDF (reference sequence). The CDR3 has 17 residues. J lost 2 bases, V lost 2 bases, and 12 bases had no gene match. The CDR3: CATSRLMEGGLTYEQYF. The DNA of the CDR3 is TGTGCCACCAGCAGACTAATGGAGGGAGGGCTTACCTACGAGCAGTACTTC.

The V and J genes are TRBV5-6 and TRBJ2-5; D gene ambiguous. The CDR3 covers 14 residues. Trimming took 0 bases from V and 4 from J, leaving 10 bases between them. Germline CDR1 reads SGHDT; CDR2 reads YYEEEE. CDR3 sequence (DNA): TGTGCCAGCAGCTTGGTTTTTCGTGTAGAGACCCAGTACTTC. Translating gives CASSLVFRVETQYF.

V usage is TRBV7-9 and J usage is TRBJ1-2; the D gene is possibly TRBD1 (5 bases). The CDR3 is made up of 15 amino acids. Trimming took off 0 bases at V and 8 bases at J, with 16 bases between the two ends. Germline V lookup: CDR1 SEHNR, CDR2 FQNEAQ (reference sequence). In DNA form, the CDR3 reads TGTGCCAGCAGCTTAGCAAGGGGCGCGAACTCAGGCTACACCTTC. Amino acid sequence: CASSLARGANSGYTF.

The chain uses TRBV11-1 and TRBJ1-2, with TRBD1 matching over 9 bases. The CDR3 spans 14 residues. Germline V gene data show CDR1 as SGHAT and CDR2 as FQDESV (reference sequence). V dropped 5 bases and J dropped 3; count of bases not matched to a gene: 4. The CDR3 DNA is TGTGCCAGCAGCACGGGACAGGGCCACTATGGCTACACCTTC. This codes for CASSTGQGHYGYTF.

Worth noting for this clone: Additional DNA sequences in this sample encode the identical CDR3. V and J are TRBV18 and TRBJ1-2; 7 nucleotides align to TRBD1. CDR1 is KGHSH and CDR2 is LQKENI in the germline V gene. After removal of 3 bases from V and 3 bases from J, the junction contained 1 base not matched to a gene. The CDR3 has 13 residues. In nucleotides, the CDR3 is TGTGCCAGCTCACCCACAGGGGACTATGGCTACACCTTC. It translates to CASSPTGDYGYTF.

The chain is built from TRBV14 and TRBJ2-1, with a weak D call TRBD2 (6 bases). Trimming cost V 3 bases and J 10 bases, with 19 bases left between them. Germline-derived CDR1 and CDR2 are SGHDN and FVKESK. The CDR3 has 15 residues. CDR3: CASSQWRGRGAEQFF. The CDR3 coding sequence is TGTGCCAGCAGCCAGTGGAGAGGGCGGGGAGCAGAGCAGTTCTTC. Looking up the rest from reference TRBV14 and TRBJ2-1 gives the full variable domain: EAGVTQFPSHSVIEKGQTVTLRCDPISGHDNLYWYRRVMGKEIKFLLHFVKESKQDESGMPNNRFLAERTGGTYSTLKVQPAELEDSGVYFCASSQWRGRGAEQFFGPGTRLTVL.

The chain combines TRBV11-2 with TRBJ1-1, with 8 bases that match TRBD1. The V segment lost 1 base and the J segment 6 bases; nucleotides outside the gene matches: 4. CDR3 length: 14 residues. In germline, CDR1 is SGHAT, CDR2 FQNNGV. CDR3 DNA sequence: TGTGCCAGCAGCTTAGGACAGGGGATAGCTGAAGCTTTCTTT. Encoded protein: CASSLGQGIAEAFF.

The J gene is TRBJ2-2, the V gene TRBV30; 8 bases match TRBD1. Germline V gene sequence: CDR1 GTSNPN, CDR2 SVGIG (reference sequence). CDR3 length equals 18 residues. V lost 3 bases and J lost 5; bases outside the gene matches: 17. The CDR3 here is CAWRGIGQGSLWTGELFF. CDR3 nucleotide sequence: TGTGCCTGGAGGGGGATAGGACAGGGCTCGCTCTGGACCGGGGAGCTGTTTTTT.

The V and J genes are TRBV30 and TRBJ2-7; a weak D match, TRBD2 (5 bases). Germline loops: CDR1 GTSNPN, CDR2 SVGIG (reference sequence). The CDR3 is 13 amino acids. Deletions cut 0 bases from V and 5 bases from J, with 11 bases between. This chain's CDR3 is CAWSVHNGDEQYF. Written as DNA, the CDR3 is TGTGCCTGGAGTGTACACAACGGGGACGAGCAGTACTTC. Variable domain in full (rest from reference TRBV30 and TRBJ2-7): SQTIHQWPATLVQPVGSPLSLECTVEGTSNPNLYWYRQAAGRGLQLLFYSVGIGQISSEVPQNLSASRPQDRQFILSSKKLLLSDSGFYLCAWSVHNGDEQYFGPGTRLTVT.

V and J are TRBV3-1 (or the pseudogene TRBV3-2) and TRBJ2-7; 7 bases map to TRBD1. The CDR3 is made up of 14 amino acids. The V gene's germline CDR1 is LGHDT and CDR2 YNNKEL (reference sequence). Germline trimming cut 4 bases from V and 2 bases from J; bases unmatched to any gene: 5. The CDR3 coding sequence is TGTGCCAGCAGCCCGCAGGGGGACCCCTACGAGCAGTACTTC. Translated: CASSPQGDPYEQYF.

The chain uses TRBV6-5 and TRBJ2-2, with D unclear. V gave up 5 bases and J gave up 5 bases, with 6 bases separating them. Germline V gene data show CDR1 as MNHEY and CDR2 as SVGAGI. The CDR3 is 12 residues long. CDR3 residues: CASSHTTGELFF. The CDR3 DNA sequence: TGTGCCAGCAGTCACACGACCGGGGAGCTGTTTTTT.

The chain employs TRBV5-6 and TRBJ1-1, with a possible D match to TRBD1 (5 bases). The CDR3 is made up of 14 amino acids. Germline loops: CDR1 SGHDT, CDR2 YYEEEE. The V gene lost 1 base and the J gene lost 4 bases, with 11 bases spanning the gap. The DNA for the CDR3 is TGTGCCAGCAGCTTGCAGGGTGGTGTCACTGAAGCTTTCTTT. Protein product: CASSLQGGVTEAFF.

This chain connects TRBV10-3 to TRBJ2-1; 10 bases map to TRBD2. The germline V gene has CDR1 ENHRY and CDR2 SYGVKD. The CDR3 length is 15 residues. The junction had 10 bases not matched to a gene; V was cut back by 6 bases and J by 8 bases. The CDR3 region has the DNA TGTGCCATCAGCTCGCTAGCGGGAGAACTGTATGAGCAGTTCTTC. Its protein is CAISSLAGELYEQFF.

CDR3 sequence: CAWRGDRGKTGELFF. The CDR3 DNA is TGTGCCTGGAGGGGGGACAGGGGGAAAACCGGGGAGCTGTTTTTT. The chain joins TRBV30 to TRBJ2-2, with 11 bases fitting TRBD1. V trimming: 3 bases; J trimming: 5 bases; junction bases outside the gene matches: 5. Germline V lookup: CDR1 GTSNPN, CDR2 SVGIG (reference sequence). The CDR3 is 15 amino acids.

V gene TRBV27 combines with J gene TRBJ2-7; weak D call: TRBD1 (6 bases). This CDR3 is 15 amino acids long. V shed 5 bases and J shed 0 bases, with 14 bases lying between them. Germline loops: CDR1 MNHEY, CDR2 SMNVEV (reference sequence). The DNA of the CDR3 is TGTGCCAGCAGTCCCCACAGGGAATACTCCTACGAGCAGTACTTC. It codes for CASSPHREYSYEQYF.